The 20 T cell receptor beta chains below all came from one sample that was sequenced in a study of shared clonotypes between healthy human individuals. Assay: immunoSEQ multiplex PCR; the TCRdb copy retains only in-frame clones and omits some. The sample holds about 1.1 million clones, 60% to 85% seen once. The sample was memory CD4+ T cells from PBMCs. Sample subset: CD45RA-negative fraction. The receptor source for this set is a man aged 18 to 30 in good health. Some clones in this sample may be carry-over from other donors' samples.

This sequence joins TRBV5-1 and TRBJ2-7; 9 bases are a match to TRBD1. V gave up 7 bases and J gave up 3 bases; unmatched junction bases: 8. The CDR3 extends over 14 amino acids. Germline lookup yields CDR1 SGHRS and CDR2 YFSETQ. The CDR3 sequence: CASYPGTGNYEQYF. DNA for the CDR3: TGCGCCAGCTACCCCGGGACAGGGAACTACGAGCAGTACTTC.

This rearrangement joins TRBV15 to TRBJ2-5, with 16 nucleotides matching TRBD2. CDR1 and CDR2 from the germline V gene are LNHNV and YYDKDF (reference sequence). This CDR3 contains 17 residues. V gave up 2 bases and J gave up 2 bases; unmatched junction bases: 2. For the CDR3, the DNA is TGTGCCACCAGCAGATCGGGACTAGCGGGAGGGCAAGAGACCCAGTACTTC. Translating gives CATSRSGLAGGQETQYF.

J is TRBJ2-2 and V is TRBV12-5; D possibly corresponds to TRBD1 (5 bases). The CDR3 has 15 amino acids. Germline V gives CDR1 LGHNT, CDR2 FRNRAP. Trimming stripped 0 bases from V and 5 bases from J, with 10 bases between. The CDR3 DNA is TGTGCTAGTGGTTTGGTATGGGGCAATACCGGGGAGCTGTTTTTT. It specifies CASGLVWGNTGELFF.

V and J are TRBV7-8 and TRBJ2-2, with TRBD2 matching 7 bases. The CDR3 is 16 residues long. In germline, CDR1 is SGHVS, CDR2 FQNEAQ. V shed 4 bases, J shed 0 bases, and the junction held 5 bases outside the gene matches. The DNA for the CDR3 is TGTGCCAGCAGCTCTCGGACTAGTGCGAACACCGGGGAGCTGTTTTTT. It codes for CASSSRTSANTGELFF.

This clone showed up just a few times. The J gene is TRBJ1-5, the V gene TRBV2; a possible D gene is TRBD1 (5 bases). Trimming took 3 bases from V and 1 from J, leaving 7 bases between them. Germline V gene lookup returns CDR1 SNHLY and CDR2 FYNNEI. The length of the CDR3 is 14 residues. CDR3 bases: TGTGCCAGCAGTGACGGGGGAAGCAATCAGCCCCAGCATTTT. It specifies CASSDGGSNQPQHF. Complete variable domain (other parts from reference TRBV2 and TRBJ1-5): EPEVTQTPSHQVTQMGQEVILRCVPISNHLYFYWYRQILGQKVEFLVSFYNNEISEKSEIFDDQFSVERPDGSNFTLKIRSTKLEDSAMYFCASSDGGSNQPQHFGDGTRLSIL.

This clone was observed a single time. J is TRBJ2-1 and V is TRBV29-1; D is possibly TRBD2 (5 bases). The V gene's germline CDR1 is SQVTM and CDR2 ANQGSEA. This CDR3 has 14 amino acids. Trimming shortened V by 6 bases and J by 0 bases, and 12 bases separated the two germline ends. CDR3: CSVDSLNSYNEQFF. CDR3 DNA sequence: TGCAGCGTGGACTCCTTAAACTCCTACAATGAGCAGTTCTTC.

V and J are TRBV10-3 and TRBJ2-7, with TRBD1 as a possible D gene (5 bases). Germline V gene sequence: CDR1 ENHRY, CDR2 SYGVKD. This CDR3 region has 14 residues. The V and J ends lost 10 bases and 2 bases respectively, with 18 bases between them. This CDR3 is CATAPTQGTYEQYF. CDR3 DNA sequence: TGTGCCACAGCTCCTACCCAGGGAACCTACGAGCAGTACTTC.

The chain carries TRBV5-4 and TRBJ2-2, with 8 bases lining up with TRBD1. This CDR3 has 16 residues. Germline CDR1 reads SGHNT; CDR2 reads YYREEE (reference sequence). J gave up 8 bases and V 0 bases, and 9 bases lay outside the gene matches. The CDR3 DNA reads TGTGCCAGCAGCTTGGCAGGGGGCGTAGGAAAGGGGGAGCTGTTTTTT. It encodes CASSLAGGVGKGELFF.

The genes are TRBV11-2 and TRBJ2-7; D may match TRBD1 or TRBD2 (6 bases each). Trimming cost V 0 bases and J 4 bases, with 13 bases left between them. This CDR3 spans 15 amino acids. Germline V gene sequence: CDR1 SGHAT, CDR2 FQNNGV. DNA of the CDR3: TGTGCCAGCAGCTTAGAGGCCACGGGGGCTTACGAGCAGTACTTC. It codes for CASSLEATGAYEQYF.

V gene TRBV20-1 combines with J gene TRBJ2-7; no clear D. Germline assignment: CDR1 DFQATT and CDR2 SNEGSKA (reference sequence). The V and J ends lost 5 bases and 4 bases respectively, with 9 bases between them. CDR3 length: 11 amino acids. The CDR3 nucleotides are TGCAGTGCTGAGGTAGGGTACGAGCAGTACTTC. Its protein is CSAEVGYEQYF.

The chain is built from TRBV7-2 and TRBJ2-3, with a possible D match to TRBD2 (6 bases). This CDR3 is 14 amino acids long. The V and J ends lost 3 bases and 1 base respectively, with 8 bases between them. Germline V gene sequence: CDR1 SGHTA, CDR2 FQGNSA. CDR3 bases: TGTGCCAGCAGCTTGGAGGGAGGCACAGATACGCAGTATTTT. Translating gives CASSLEGGTDTQYF.

This rearrangement joins TRBV4-1 to TRBJ1-5; the D gene is possibly TRBD1 (6 bases). Between the trimmed V and J ends, which lost 7 bases and 7 bases, there was a span of 17 bases. Germline assignment: CDR1 MGHRA and CDR2 YSYEKL. The CDR3 totals 14 residues. CDR3 nucleotides: TGCGCCAGCATTAGTGACAGGCTAGGGCAGCCCCAGCATTTT. Translating it yields CASISDRLGQPQHF.

The V gene is TRBV9, the J gene TRBJ2-6; D is unresolved. The CDR3 is 16 amino acids. Germline V lookup: CDR1 SGDLS, CDR2 YYNGEE. V lost 6 bases and J lost 4, with 17 bases in between. This CDR3 reads CASTDRAYKGANVLTF. The CDR3 DNA reads TGTGCCAGCACAGATCGGGCCTACAAGGGGGCCAACGTCCTGACTTTC.

This clone was detected only once. The chain couples TRBV7-9 to TRBJ1-3, with D perhaps matching TRBD1 (5 bases). The CDR3 runs 14 residues. Germline V gene lookup returns CDR1 SEHNR and CDR2 FQNEAQ (reference sequence). V lost 1 base to trimming and J lost 3 bases, with 7 bases between them. As DNA, the CDR3 is TGTGCCAGCAGCTTAGGAGGGGTTGGAAACACCATATATTTT. Protein sequence: CASSLGGVGNTIYF.

A word on this clone: Other DNA variants within this sample encode the same CDR3. This chain links TRBV5-4 with TRBJ2-3; 13 nucleotides line up with TRBD2. Germline-derived CDR1 and CDR2 are SGHNT and YYREEE (reference sequence). This CDR3 spans 16 amino acids. V gave up 1 base and J gave up 3 bases; unmatched junction bases: 2. The CDR3 coding sequence is TGTGCCAGCAGCTTGAGACTAGCGGGAGGAACAGATACGCAGTATTTT. Translating gives CASSLRLAGGTDTQYF.

Note on this clone: Distinct nucleotide sequences in the sample also encode this CDR3. The rearrangement links TRBV10-3 to TRBJ1-1; D is ambiguous. The CDR3 is made up of 16 amino acids. Trimming took 4 bases from V and 3 from J, leaving 18 bases between them. CDR1 ENHRY and CDR2 SYGVKD come from the germline V gene. CDR3 in DNA: TGTGCCATCAGTGGGGCCCCCCGAGAGGGCGACACTGAAGCTTTCTTT. Its translation: CAISGAPREGDTEAFF.

The chain joins TRBV2 to TRBJ1-1; unclear D gene. Germline V lookup: CDR1 SNHLY, CDR2 FYNNEI. CDR3 size: 14 residues. The V and J ends lost 4 bases and 8 bases respectively, with 17 bases between them. The CDR3 sequence: CASSAYSRALEAFF. The CDR3 nucleotides read TGTGCCAGCAGTGCCTACTCGAGGGCCCTCGAAGCTTTCTTT.

About this clone: Other nucleotide sequences in the sample specify the same CDR3. The CDR3, as DNA: TGTGCCAGCAGTTTAAGGGGTAGCTATGGCTACACCTTC. It specifies CASSLRGSYGYTF. The rearrangement uses TRBV28 and TRBJ1-2, with a tentative D call TRBD1 (5 bases). The CDR3 has 13 residues. Germline V gene lookup returns CDR1 MDHEN and CDR2 SYDVKM. V was shortened by 2 bases and J by 4 bases, with 8 bases between the two germline ends.

The chain carries TRBV6-1 and TRBJ1-2, with 12 bases that match TRBD1. V lost 7 bases to trimming and J lost 4 bases; unmatched junction nucleotides: 7. Germline loops: CDR1 MNHNS, CDR2 SASEGT. CDR3 size: 15 residues. The CDR3 sequence: CASKHPGQGAYGYTF. The CDR3 bases are TGTGCCAGCAAACACCCGGGACAGGGGGCCTATGGCTACACCTTC.

The CDR3 DNA sequence: TGTGCCAGCAGCTTAGGGGGAAACTATGGCTACACCTTC. This codes for CASSLGGNYGYTF. The chain recombines TRBV7-3 with TRBJ1-2, with D possibly being TRBD1 (5 bases). The CDR3 spans 13 residues. Looked up from germline, CDR1 is SGHTA and CDR2 is FQGTGA. Trimming cost V 2 bases and J 2 bases, with 6 bases left between them. Supplemented by reference TRBV7-3 and TRBJ1-2, the full variable domain reads GAGVSQTPSNKVTEKGKYVELRCDPISGHTALYWYRQSLGQGPEFLIYFQGTGAADDSGLPNDRFFAVRPEGSVSTLKIQRTERGDSAVYLCASSLGGNYGYTFGSGTRLTVV.